This is a list of T cell receptor beta chains from one sample in a study of cytomegalovirus exposure and HLA in healthy donors. Repertoires were generated with immunoSEQ multiplex PCR, while TCRdb's copy carries only in-frame clones and drops some. The sample holds 100,000 to 150,000 clones, roughly 71% seen once. Sequencing input: PBMCs. All receptors derive from a woman aged 45-65 years in good health and CMV-seropositive. CDR3s include the opening cysteine and the closing phenylalanine or tryptophan. D genes are given only for firm matches. Clone size appears in some rows only: once, few, many, or a class for an expanded clone.

V	J	D	size	DNA	CDR3
TRBV11-1	TRBJ2-5	NA	NA	TGTGCCAGCTCAACGGACAGGACGGGGGAGCAGTACTTC	CASSTDRTGEQYF
TRBV2	TRBJ2-5	TRBD2	few	TGTGCCAGTGCCGTGGGAACAAAGCGGGGGGGGCGTAAAGAGACCCAGTACTTC	CASAVGTKRGGRKETQYF
TRBV11-2	TRBJ2-1	TRBD1	NA	TGTGCCAGCAGCTTACCTTCGACCCGGGACAGGGGATACAATGAGCAGTTCTTC	CASSLPSTRDRGYNEQFF
TRBV19	TRBJ2-7	TRBD2	NA	TGTGCCAGTAGTAGCCGATCTAGCGGGGGTAAATCCTACGAGCAGTACTTC	CASSSRSSGGKSYEQYF
TRBV7-6	TRBJ2-2	TRBD1	NA	TGTGCCAGCAGCTTAGCCCAGGGGGTTGAGGAGCTGTTTTTT	CASSLAQGVEELFF
TRBV7-2	TRBJ2-1	NA	NA	TGTGCCAGCAGCCCGTATAAATACAATGAGCAGTTCTTC	CASSPYKYNEQFF
TRBV19	TRBJ2-5	TRBD2	NA	TGTGCCAGTAGTATAGTGGCGGGGGGGCCGGGGGAGACCCAGTACTTC	CASSIVAGGPGETQYF
TRBV2	TRBJ1-6	NA	NA	TGTGCCAGCAGTGATCAGGGGAGTAATTCACCCCTCCACTTT	CASSDQGSNSPLHF
TRBV5-1	TRBJ2-5	TRBD2	NA	TGCGCCAGCACCTTCCTCGGGGGGGGACAAGAGACCCAGTACTTC	CASTFLGGGQETQYF
TRBV11-3	TRBJ2-4	NA	NA	TGTGCCAGCAGCCTCAGGGTGGTAGCCAAAAACATTCAGTACTTC	CASSLRVVAKNIQYF
TRBV5-5	TRBJ1-2	NA	NA	TGTGCCAGCAGCTTCGCAGGTCCAGACTATGGCTACACCTTC	CASSFAGPDYGYTF
TRBV27	TRBJ2-2	TRBD1	NA	TGTGCCAGCAGTTTACAGGGGGCTAACACCGGGGAGCTGTTTTTT	CASSLQGANTGELFF
TRBV19	TRBJ2-7	TRBD1	NA	TGTGCCAGTAGTAGACAGGGGACGAGCTCCTACGAGCAGTACTTC	CASSRQGTSSYEQYF
TRBV15	TRBJ2-2	NA	NA	TGTGCCACCAGCAGAGATTTGCAGGGGTCGGTGGAGCTGTTTTTT	CATSRDLQGSVELFF
TRBV2	TRBJ1-4	NA	NA	TGTGCCAGCGTACAGGGTTTTAGTGAAAAACTGTTTTTT	CASVQGFSEKLFF
TRBV7-9	TRBJ1-5	TRBD1	NA	TGTGCCAGCAGCTTAGGTTCCGGGACAGGGTATAGCAATCAGCCCCAGCATTTT	CASSLGSGTGYSNQPQHF
TRBV7-9	TRBJ2-2	NA	NA	TGTGCCAGCAGCTTATGGACACTGAACACCGGGGAGCTGTTTTTT	CASSLWTLNTGELFF
TRBV5-1	TRBJ1-5	TRBD1	NA	TGCGCCAGCAGCTCGGACGGACAGGAACAGCCCCAGCATTTT	CASSSDGQEQPQHF
TRBV5-4	TRBJ1-5	TRBD1	NA	TGTGCCAGCAGCTTCACAGGGGGCGCGAATCAGCCCCAGCATTTT	CASSFTGGANQPQHF
TRBV7-6	TRBJ1-6	TRBD1	NA	TGTGCCAGCAGCCAACAGGGGAATTCACCCCTCCACTTT	CASSQQGNSPLHF
TRBV11-2	TRBJ2-1	NA	NA	TGTGCCAGCAGCTTTTCCCAGCGGAGCTACAATGAGCAGTTCTTC	CASSFSQRSYNEQFF
TRBV7-2	TRBJ1-2	NA	NA	TGTGCCAGCAGCCCAACAGGGCTTAGTGGCTACACCTTC	CASSPTGLSGYTF
TRBV9	TRBJ1-2	TRBD1	NA	TGTGCCAGCAGCGTAGTTAAGACAGGGGGGCTTGAAGGCTACACCTTC	CASSVVKTGGLEGYTF
TRBV4-1	TRBJ2-6	NA	NA	TGCGCCAGCAGCCAGGGACTTCCTCCAACGCGTGGGGCCAACGTCCTGACTTTC	CASSQGLPPTRGANVLTF
TRBV6-6	TRBJ1-5	NA	NA	TGTGCCAGCAGCCGCGTTAATAGCAATCAGCCCCAGCATTTT	CASSRVNSNQPQHF
TRBV15	TRBJ2-2	TRBD1	NA	TGTGCCACCAGCACCCGACAGGGACCAGGGGAGCTGTTTTTT	CATSTRQGPGELFF
TRBV19	TRBJ1-2	TRBD1	NA	TGTGCCAGTAGGAGGACAGGGGGCCATGGCTACACCTTC	CASRRTGGHGYTF
TRBV15	TRBJ2-7	NA	NA	TGTGCCACCAGCAGAGATCGCCGGGGGTCCGCCTACGAGCAGTACTTC	CATSRDRRGSAYEQYF
TRBV5-1	TRBJ2-6	NA	once	TGCGCCAGTGCCGTCGGCTCTGGGGCCAACGTCCTGACTTTC	CASAVGSGANVLTF
TRBV27	TRBJ1-1	NA	NA	TGTGCCAGCAGTCAATGGGGGGTGAACACTGAAGCTTTCTTT	CASSQWGVNTEAFF
TRBV9	TRBJ2-5	NA	NA	TGTGCCAGCAGCGTAGAGGGAGGGGGAAAAGAGACCCAGTACTTC	CASSVEGGGKETQYF
TRBV6-6	TRBJ2-7	TRBD1	NA	TGTGCCAGCAGTTCCCGACAGGGGGCCTACGAGCAGTACTTC	CASSSRQGAYEQYF
TRBV4-1	TRBJ2-4	NA	NA	TGCGCCAGCAGCCAAGATAGACTCATTCAGTACTTC	CASSQDRLIQYF
TRBV7-9	TRBJ1-5	NA	NA	TGTGCCAGCAGCTTTGTGACAGGTGACCAGCCCCAGCATTTT	CASSFVTGDQPQHF
TRBV5-4	TRBJ2-2	TRBD2	NA	TGTGCCAGCAATGGAGCAGCGGGGGCCAACACCGGGGAGCTGTTTTTT	CASNGAAGANTGELFF
TRBV5-1	TRBJ2-7	NA	NA	TGCGCCAGCAGCGGGGACATGGGACCAAGCTCCTACGAGCAGTACTTC	CASSGDMGPSSYEQYF
TRBV2	TRBJ2-3	NA	NA	TGTGCCAGCAGCTACGCTAGCACAGATACGCAGTATTTT	CASSYASTDTQYF
TRBV25-1	TRBJ2-7	NA	NA	TGTGCCAGCAGCCATACCGGAGGTTTCTACGAGCAGTACTTC	CASSHTGGFYEQYF
TRBV4-3	TRBJ2-1	TRBD1	NA	TGCGCCAGCAGCCAAGCACCGGGACAGGGGGTCAATGAGCAGTTCTTC	CASSQAPGQGVNEQFF
TRBV7-2	TRBJ2-1	TRBD2	few	TGTGCCAGCAGCCTGTGGGGGGGGAGCTCCTACAATGAGCAGTTCTTC	CASSLWGGSSYNEQFF
TRBV11-2	TRBJ2-7	NA	NA	TGTGCCAGCAGCTTACTACGGTCCGGCGGGCAGTACTTC	CASSLLRSGGQYF
TRBV19	TRBJ1-1	NA	NA	TGTGCCAGTAGTCCAGGGGCCCCAATGAACACTGAAGCTTTCTTT	CASSPGAPMNTEAFF